These T cell receptor beta chains were read from a single sample in a study of cytomegalovirus exposure and HLA in healthy donors. Assay: immunoSEQ multiplex PCR; the TCRdb copy retains only in-frame clones and omits some. The table records approximately 76,000 clones, approximately 93% of them present only once. The sequenced sample was PBMCs. These receptors originate from a woman between 18 and 29 years old in good health and CMV-seropositive. The CDR3 runs from the conserved cysteine through the conserved F or W. D genes are given only for firm matches. Clone size is stated in some rows and not others, as once, few, many or a class when expanded.

TRBD2	TRBV7-2	-	TRBJ2-3	TGTGCCAGCAGCCGTAATAGCGGGGGCGGAGATACGCAGTATTTT	CASSRNSGGGDTQYF
-	TRBV5-5	-	TRBJ1-5	TGTGCCAGCAGCTGGAGTATTGGGAATCAGCCCCAGCATTTT	CASSWSIGNQPQHF
TRBD2	TRBV7-3	-	TRBJ2-3	TGTGCCAGCAGTCCCGGACTAGCGGGAGATACGCAGTATTTT	CASSPGLAGDTQYF
-	TRBV20-1	-	TRBJ1-2	TGCAGTGCCAGATCCAATGGCTACACCTTC	CSARSNGYTF
TRBD1	TRBV28	-	TRBJ1-5	TGTGCCAGCAGGCCTAGGGGACAGGGGTCTGTTCAGCCCCAGCATTTT	CASRPRGQGSVQPQHF
TRBD1	TRBV5-1	-	TRBJ1-1	TGCGCCAGCAGCTTGGATGGACAGGGAACTGAAGCTTTCTTT	CASSLDGQGTEAFF
-	TRBV30	-	TRBJ2-7	TGTGCCTGGAGTTTACTGTATCGTGAGCAGTACTTC	CAWSLLYREQYF
TRBD1	TRBV27	-	TRBJ2-5	TGTGCCAGCAGTTTCACCGGGACAGGGTTTCGCGAGACCCAGTACTTC	CASSFTGTGFRETQYF
TRBD1	TRBV14	-	TRBJ2-7	TGTGCCAGCAGCCCCAATCTAATTGACAGGGGGTTAGAGCAGTACTTC	CASSPNLIDRGLEQYF
TRBD1	TRBV9	-	TRBJ1-2	TGTGCCAGCAGCGCGTGGACAGGGGGAGATGGCTACACCTTC	CASSAWTGGDGYTF
-	TRBV7-9	-	TRBJ2-2	TGTGCCAGCAGGCATAGCGGCGGCACCGGGGAGCTGTTTTTT	CASRHSGGTGELFF
TRBD2	TRBV7-2	-	TRBJ2-5	TGTGCCAGCAGCTTAGCGCGAGCGGGGGGAACCTGGGAGACCCAGTACTTC	CASSLARAGGTWETQYF
TRBD1	TRBV9	-	TRBJ1-4	TGTGCCAGCAGCGTAGTAGGGACAGTCGGTGAAAAACTGTTTTTT	CASSVVGTVGEKLFF
-	TRBV18	-	TRBJ1-6	TGTGCCAGCTCACTCTCGGAGGCCGGATCTAGCAATTCACCCCTCCACTTT	CASSLSEAGSSNSPLHF
-	TRBV10-3	-	TRBJ1-2	TGTGCCACGCAGGGAGGAGGTGGCTACACCTTC	CATQGGGGYTF
-	TRBV5-4	-	TRBJ2-1	TGTGCCAGCAGTTTGGACAGCTACAATGAGCAGTTCTTC	CASSLDSYNEQFF
TRBD1	TRBV7-9	-	TRBJ1-2	TGTGCCAGCAGTCATGGACAGGGAGAGGGCTACACCTTC	CASSHGQGEGYTF
-	TRBV4-1	-	TRBJ1-5	TGCGCCAGCAGCCAAGATGACAGTGAAGGCAATCAGCCCCAGCATTTT	CASSQDDSEGNQPQHF
-	TRBV25-1	-	TRBJ1-1	TGTGCCAGCAGTGAATATGGCTCTGGGAACACTGAAGCTTTCTTT	CASSEYGSGNTEAFF
TRBD1	TRBV6-6	-	TRBJ1-2	TGTGCCAGCAGAAACGGACAGGGTCAAGGCTACACCTTC	CASRNGQGQGYTF
-	TRBV7-2	-	TRBJ2-3	TGTGCCAGCAGCTTAACTGGTACAGATACGCAGTATTTT	CASSLTGTDTQYF
-	TRBV2	-	TRBJ2-1	TGTGCCAGCAGTGAAAGTCCCAGCTCCTACAATGAGCAGTTCTTC	CASSESPSSYNEQFF
-	TRBV5-4	-	TRBJ1-4	TGTGCCAGCAGCTTATTGCAGGATAATGAAAAACTGTTTTTT	CASSLLQDNEKLFF
TRBD2	TRBV4-3	-	TRBJ2-6	TGCGCCAGCAGCCCAGACGCGGGAGTCTCTGGGGCCAACGTCCTGACTTTC	CASSPDAGVSGANVLTF
TRBD1	TRBV6-5	once	TRBJ2-7	TGTGCCAGCAGTTCCGGACAGGGAGGATCGTCCTACGAGCAGTACTTC	CASSSGQGGSSYEQYF
-	TRBV20-1	-	TRBJ2-5	TGCAGTGCTACTGAAGAGACCCAGTACTTC	CSATEETQYF
TRBD1	TRBV7-9	-	TRBJ1-5	TGTGCCAGCAGCTCCTCAAGTTTAGGGACAGGGGTGAATCAGCCCCAGCATTTT	CASSSSSLGTGVNQPQHF
TRBD1	TRBV29-1	few	TRBJ1-5	TGCAGCGTTGTCCTAACGGGACAGCCTAGGGATCAGCCCCAGCATTTT	CSVVLTGQPRDQPQHF
-	TRBV21-1	-	TRBJ2-6	TGTGCCAGCAGCAGAATAAGAGGGAGCTCTGGGGCCAACGTCCTGACTTTC	CASSRIRGSSGANVLTF
TRBD2	TRBV10-3	-	TRBJ2-2	TGTGCCATCAGTGCCGAGCGGGGGGCCACCGGGGAGCTGTTTTTT	CAISAERGATGELFF
TRBD2	TRBV29-1	-	TRBJ2-5	TGCAGCGTTGTGATGTTGCGGGGGGTGAAGACCCAGTACTTC	CSVVMLRGVKTQYF
TRBD2	TRBV5-1	-	TRBJ2-2	TGCGCCAGCAGCTTGGAACCGGGACTAGAGTATGCCGGGGAGCTGTTTTTT	CASSLEPGLEYAGELFF
-	TRBV7-9	once	TRBJ1-6	TGTGCCAGCAGCTTAGTTAGAAATTCACCCCTCCACTTT	CASSLVRNSPLHF
-	TRBV27	-	TRBJ1-2	TGTGCCAGCAGTCGACGGGGGGGGCGGGATGGCTACACCTTC	CASSRRGGRDGYTF
TRBD1	TRBV18	-	TRBJ1-1	TGTGCCAGCTCACCAACGACAGGGGGCGATGGCACTGAAGCTTTCTTT	CASSPTTGGDGTEAFF
TRBD1	TRBV7-8	-	TRBJ2-2	TGTGCCAGCAGCATTGACAGGGCCACCGGGGAGCTGTTTTTT	CASSIDRATGELFF
-	TRBV7-9	few	TRBJ2-1	TGTGCCAGCAGCCCCCTGGAGGGGAACTCCTACAATGAGCAGTTCTTC	CASSPLEGNSYNEQFF
TRBD1	TRBV15	-	TRBJ1-5	TGTGCCACCAGCGGACTAACAGGGGGCGATCAGCCCCAGCATTTT	CATSGLTGGDQPQHF
TRBD1	TRBV6-1	-	TRBJ2-7	TGTGCCAGCAGGGTGGGACAGGGAGGCTCCTACGAGCAGTACTTC	CASRVGQGGSYEQYF
-	TRBV28	-	TRBJ2-6	TGTGCCAGCAGTTTGTGGCAAGAACAGGGTTTGCCTGGGGCCAACGTCCTGACTTTC	CASSLWQEQGLPGANVLTF
-	TRBV1	-	TRBJ1-2	TGCACCAGCAGCCAACAGGGGGCGCGAGGTGGCTACACCTTC	CTSSQQGARGGYTF
TRBD2	TRBV28	-	TRBJ2-1	TGTGCCAGCAGACCAGCGGGACTAGAGAACAATGAGCAGTTCTTC	CASRPAGLENNEQFF
-	TRBV12-5	-	TRBJ1-1	TGTGCTAGTGGTTTGGGAGACAGCCAGGCTTTCTTT	CASGLGDSQAFF
-	TRBV11-3	-	TRBJ2-1	TGTGCCAGCATTCCTACAGGGTTTTCTATTGACGAGCAGTTCTTC	CASIPTGFSIDEQFF
-	TRBV11-2	-	TRBJ1-2	TGTGCCAGCAACGCAGGGCCGGGCCGTAGTGCTGGCTACACCTTC	CASNAGPGRSAGYTF
-	TRBV28	-	TRBJ1-3	TGTGCCAGCAGTCCCGAGGGAAACACCATATATTTT	CASSPEGNTIYF
TRBD2	TRBV7-2	-	TRBJ2-1	TGTGCCAGCAGCTTAGGCGGGAGGGCCGATGAGCAGTTCTTC	CASSLGGRADEQFF
TRBD1	TRBV28	-	TRBJ1-5	TGTGCCAGCAGTTTTAGCGGCAGGGGGGTTCAGCCCCAGCATTTT	CASSFSGRGVQPQHF
TRBD1	TRBV11-2	-	TRBJ2-3	TGTGCCAGCAGCTCCAACCGTGCAGGGGGTACTAGCACAGATACGCAGTATTTT	CASSSNRAGGTSTDTQYF
TRBD2	TRBV5-4	-	TRBJ2-5	TGTGCCAGCAGCTTGTCTAGCGGCCAAGAGACCCAGTACTTC	CASSLSSGQETQYF
-	TRBV5-1	-	TRBJ2-7	TGCGCCAGCAGCTTGGAGGGGGGGGTTACCTACGAGCAGTACTTC	CASSLEGGVTYEQYF
TRBD1	TRBV7-9	few	TRBJ1-2	TGTGCCAGCAGCTTTACATGGGACAGGGCATATGGCTACACCTTC	CASSFTWDRAYGYTF
-	TRBV7-2	-	TRBJ2-7	TGTGCCAGCAGCTCTCGGCGGGTTAGCGAGCAGTACTTC	CASSSRRVSEQYF